This is a list of T cell receptor beta chains from one sample in a study of blood T cell repertoires in COVID-19. The assay was immunoSEQ multiplex PCR, and TCRdb's table has in-frame clones only and misses some. Seen here are about 320,000 clones, around four fifths observed once, and the top ten hold roughly 1.3%. The sample comprised peripheral blood. These receptors were taken from a woman aged 50 to 65 with acute or convalescent COVID-19. Both conserved end residues are part of each CDR3. The D gene is left open where the match is weak. Some rows mark clone size as missing; the rest say once, few, many or name a class of expanded clone.

D,size,J,V,DNA,CDR3
TRBD2,.,TRBJ2-1,TRBV19,TGTGCCAGTAGGGGGGGACTAGCGCGGAACAATGAGCAGTTCTTC,CASRGGLARNNEQFF
TRBD1,.,TRBJ2-7,TRBV25-1,TGTGCCAGCAGTGGGGACAGAAATGCCTACGAGCAGTACTTC,CASSGDRNAYEQYF
TRBD2,.,TRBJ2-7,TRBV30,TGTGCCTGGAAAAGAGCGGGAGATCACTACGAGCAGTACTTC,CAWKRAGDHYEQYF
.,.,TRBJ1-5,TRBV19,TGTGCCAGTAGTTTCCCCAAGGGGCGCAAGAGTGGGAGCAATCAGCCCCAGCATTTT,CASSFPKGRKSGSNQPQHF
TRBD1,.,TRBJ1-2,TRBV29-1,TGCAGCGTTGTAAGAGGACAGGGAGGTCCTAACTATGGCTACACCTTC,CSVVRGQGGPNYGYTF
TRBD2,.,TRBJ2-3,TRBV10-3,TGTGCCATCAGGAGCGGGGGGGCAGATACGCAGTATTTT,CAIRSGGADTQYF
.,.,TRBJ1-4,TRBV19,TGTGCGGTAGAGTCCGTAACTAATGAAAAACTGTTTTTT,CAVESVTNEKLFF
TRBD1,.,TRBJ1-2,TRBV5-1,TGCGCCAGCAGACAGGGGCAGAGCTATGGCTACACCTTC,CASRQGQSYGYTF
.,.,TRBJ1-6,TRBV30,TGTGCCTGGTCCCAATACAGGTTCGAATCACCCCTCCACTTT,CAWSQYRFESPLHF
.,.,TRBJ1-4,TRBV30,TGTGCCTGGAGTGCAAGCGGGGAAAAACTGTTTTTT,CAWSASGEKLFF
.,.,TRBJ2-4,TRBV4-1,TGCGCCAGCAGCCAAGATGGTCGGGTGGGCAAAAACATTCAGTACTTC,CASSQDGRVGKNIQYF
.,.,TRBJ2-3,TRBV7-6,TGTGCCAGCAGCTTAGAAGCCAGCGGTAGCACAGATACGCAGTATTTT,CASSLEASGSTDTQYF
.,.,TRBJ1-2,TRBV7-8,TGTGCCAGCAGCTTAGGAACAGGGATTAGGGGCTACACCTTC,CASSLGTGIRGYTF
.,.,TRBJ1-4,TRBV18,TGTGCCAGCTCACGCGGGGGTGAAAAACTGTTTTTT,CASSRGGEKLFF
.,.,TRBJ1-6,TRBV7-2,TGTGCCAGCAGCTTAGCGTTCCCCGGGTCAGCACCCCTCCACTTT,CASSLAFPGSAPLHF
.,.,TRBJ2-7,TRBV18,TGTGCCAGCTCACGAAACGGAGCCTACGAGCAGTACTTC,CASSRNGAYEQYF
.,.,TRBJ2-7,TRBV27,TGTGCCAGCAGTTACAGCGGTTCCGGGGGAAGGTACGAGCAGTACTTC,CASSYSGSGGRYEQYF
TRBD1,.,TRBJ2-3,TRBV18,TGTGCCAGCTCACCGGCCGACAGGGGGTGGGATACGCAGTATTTT,CASSPADRGWDTQYF
.,.,TRBJ1-3,TRBV7-8,TGTGCCAGCAGCTTAGGGATCACAGGGTATGGAAACACCATATATTTT,CASSLGITGYGNTIYF
.,.,TRBJ2-7,TRBV19,TGTGCCAGTGCGGCAGGGGAAAACGAGCAGTACTTC,CASAAGENEQYF
.,.,TRBJ1-1,TRBV5-4,TGTGCCAGCAGCTTGGAGGGGGGGCTAGGCACTGAAGCTTTCTTT,CASSLEGGLGTEAFF
TRBD2,.,TRBJ2-3,TRBV6-4,TGTGCCAGCAGCCCGACTAGCGGCACAGATACGCAGTATTTT,CASSPTSGTDTQYF
.,.,TRBJ2-2,TRBV4-1,TGCGCCAGCAGCCGGACAGTCCTGAACACCGGGGAGCTGTTTTTT,CASSRTVLNTGELFF
.,.,TRBJ2-1,TRBV13,TGTGCCAGCAGCTTAAAGGGGGAGAATAGGCGTGAGCAGTTCTTC,CASSLKGENRREQFF
.,few,TRBJ2-2,TRBV27,TGTGCCAGCAGTTTACGGGCGGGGCAAAACACCGGGGAGCTGTTTTTT,CASSLRAGQNTGELFF
TRBD2,once,TRBJ2-5,TRBV5-1,TGCGCCAGCAGCTTGGGCGGGGGGCAAGAGACCCAGTACTTC,CASSLGGGQETQYF
.,.,TRBJ2-3,TRBV30,TGTGCCTGGAGTGTATTAGGAGGGGACGATACGCAGTATTTT,CAWSVLGGDDTQYF
TRBD1,once,TRBJ1-2,TRBV2,TGTGCCAGCACCGGGGTGGGGACAGGTCTTGATGGCTACACCTTC,CASTGVGTGLDGYTF
.,.,TRBJ1-3,TRBV11-2,TGTGCCAGCAGCCCCCCACCTCGGGGGGCCGGAAACACCATATATTTT,CASSPPPRGAGNTIYF
.,.,TRBJ2-2,TRBV21-1,TGTGCCGGCCGTGAAGCGGGGGCCAACACCGGGGAGCTGTTTTTT,CAGREAGANTGELFF
.,.,TRBJ2-3,TRBV5-1,TGCGCCAGCAGCTTGGGGGGGCATGAGACAGATACGCAGTATTTT,CASSLGGHETDTQYF
TRBD1,.,TRBJ2-5,TRBV9,TGTGCCAGCAGCAGAGGGACAGCCCAAGAGACCCAGTACTTC,CASSRGTAQETQYF
TRBD2,.,TRBJ2-5,TRBV6-5,TGTGCCAGCAGTTACTCGACTAGCGGGGGGGAGACCCAGTACTTC,CASSYSTSGGETQYF
TRBD1,.,TRBJ1-4,TRBV30,TGTGCCTGGAGTGTATATCCGACAGGGTCAACTAATGAAAAACTGTTTTTT,CAWSVYPTGSTNEKLFF
.,.,TRBJ1-2,TRBV30,TGTGCCTGGAGTCCCAGCGATGGCTACACCTTC,CAWSPSDGYTF
.,.,TRBJ1-3,TRBV19,TGTGCCAGTACGACGGGGAGCTCTGGAAACACCATATATTTT,CASTTGSSGNTIYF
.,few,TRBJ2-2,TRBV5-6,TGTGCCAGCAGCGTCCCGGGACTTTCTAACACCGGGGAGCTGTTTTTT,CASSVPGLSNTGELFF
TRBD1,.,TRBJ2-5,TRBV5-5,TGTGCCAGCAGCTCCGGACAGGGGTGGCAAGAGACCCAGTACTTC,CASSSGQGWQETQYF
.,once,TRBJ2-5,TRBV3-1/TRBV3-2,TGTGCCAGCAGCTCCTCCTGGACATCGGAGGGAACCCAGTACTTC,CASSSSWTSEGTQYF
.,.,TRBJ1-2,TRBV5-8,TGTGCCAGCAGCTTGTGGGGCCCCTATGGCTACACCTTC,CASSLWGPYGYTF
.,once,TRBJ1-6,TRBV7-2,TGTGCCAGCAGCTCACAGGGTATAAACTCACCCCTCCACTTT,CASSSQGINSPLHF
.,.,TRBJ1-2,TRBV5-1,TGCGCCAGCAGCTTGGCGGGAAACGCCGGCGGCTACACCTTC,CASSLAGNAGGYTF
.,.,TRBJ2-3,TRBV2,TGTGCCAGCAGCCTCACAGATACGCAGTATTTT,CASSLTDTQYF
.,.,TRBJ2-1,TRBV23-1,TGCGCCAGCAGTCAATCGGACTCGGGACTCTACAATGAGCAGTTCTTC,CASSQSDSGLYNEQFF
.,.,TRBJ2-3,TRBV6-6,TGTGCCAGCAGTTACTCGTATGAGGATACGCAGTATTTT,CASSYSYEDTQYF
TRBD1,.,TRBJ1-2,TRBV6-2/TRBV6-3,TGTGCCAGCAGTTACAGTTACCGCGGGACAGGGAATGGCTACACCTTC,CASSYSYRGTGNGYTF
.,.,TRBJ1-4,TRBV28,TGTGCCAGCAGTTTTTTCGGGTCATATAATGAAAAACTGTTTTTT,CASSFFGSYNEKLFF
.,few,TRBJ2-2,TRBV9,TGTGCCAGCAGTCAACAGGAGCGAGGCACCGGGGAGCTGTTTTTT,CASSQQERGTGELFF
.,.,TRBJ2-3,TRBV5-5,TGTGCCAGCAGTTACGACAGGCCTACAGATACGCAGTATTTT,CASSYDRPTDTQYF
TRBD1,.,TRBJ1-2,TRBV19,TGTGCCAGTACCCCGGACAGGAGGGGGGGCTACACCTTC,CASTPDRRGGYTF
TRBD1,once,TRBJ1-2,TRBV30,TGTGCCTCGGATAGGGGGCCCGATGGCTACACCTTC,CASDRGPDGYTF
.,.,TRBJ2-1,TRBV21-1,TGTGCCAGCAGCAAACGGAGGATCGCTAGCGGGAAATTCTCCTACAATGAGCAGTTCTTC,CASSKRRIASGKFSYNEQFF
.,.,TRBJ2-5,TRBV19,TGTGCCAGTAGTATTCCCGAGAGAGGGGAGACCCAGTACTTC,CASSIPERGETQYF
TRBD1,.,TRBJ1-2,TRBV19,TGTGCCAGTAGTATAGACTCAGGGGGCCAATTGAACTATGGCTACACCTTC,CASSIDSGGQLNYGYTF
.,.,TRBJ2-3,TRBV20-1,TGCAGTGCTAGTCTTCCGGGTACCACAGATACGCAGTATTTT,CSASLPGTTDTQYF
TRBD2,.,TRBJ2-1,TRBV5-1,TGCGCCAGCAGCGGACTAGCTGCTGAGCAGTTCTTC,CASSGLAAEQFF